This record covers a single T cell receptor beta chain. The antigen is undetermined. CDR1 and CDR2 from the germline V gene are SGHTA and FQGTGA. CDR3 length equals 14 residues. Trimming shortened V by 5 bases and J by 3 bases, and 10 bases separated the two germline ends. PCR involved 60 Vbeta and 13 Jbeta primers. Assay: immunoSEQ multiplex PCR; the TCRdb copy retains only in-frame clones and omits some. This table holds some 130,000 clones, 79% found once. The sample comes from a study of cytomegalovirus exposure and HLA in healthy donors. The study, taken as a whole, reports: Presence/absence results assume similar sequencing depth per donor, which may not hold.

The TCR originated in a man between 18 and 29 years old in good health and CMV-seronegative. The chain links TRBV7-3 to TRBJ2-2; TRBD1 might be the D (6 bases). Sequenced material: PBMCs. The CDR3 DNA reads TGTGCCAGCAGCCCGGACAGCTACACCGGGGAGCTGTTTTTT. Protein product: CASSPDSYTGELFF.